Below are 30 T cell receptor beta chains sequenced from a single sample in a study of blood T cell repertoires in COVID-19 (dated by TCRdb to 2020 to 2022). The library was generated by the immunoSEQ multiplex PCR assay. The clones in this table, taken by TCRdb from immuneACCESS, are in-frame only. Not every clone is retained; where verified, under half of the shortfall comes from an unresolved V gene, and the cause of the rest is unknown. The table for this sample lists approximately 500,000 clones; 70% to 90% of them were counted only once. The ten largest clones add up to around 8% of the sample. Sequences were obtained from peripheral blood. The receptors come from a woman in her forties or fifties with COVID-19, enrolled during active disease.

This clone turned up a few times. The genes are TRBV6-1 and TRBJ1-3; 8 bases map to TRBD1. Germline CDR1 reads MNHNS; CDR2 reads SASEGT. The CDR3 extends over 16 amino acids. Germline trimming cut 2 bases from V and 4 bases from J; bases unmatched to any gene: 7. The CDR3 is CASSEPGTGGGNTIYF. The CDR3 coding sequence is TGTGCCAGCAGTGAACCGGGGACAGGAGGGGGAAACACCATATATTTT.

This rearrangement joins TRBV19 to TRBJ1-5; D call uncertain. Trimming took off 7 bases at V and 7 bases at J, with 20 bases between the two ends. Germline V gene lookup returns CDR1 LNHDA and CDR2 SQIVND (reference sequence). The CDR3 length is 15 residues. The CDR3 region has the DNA TGTGCCAGTAATAGTGGAGGGAAAGGTGGACAGCCCCAGCATTTT. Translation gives CASNSGGKGGQPQHF.

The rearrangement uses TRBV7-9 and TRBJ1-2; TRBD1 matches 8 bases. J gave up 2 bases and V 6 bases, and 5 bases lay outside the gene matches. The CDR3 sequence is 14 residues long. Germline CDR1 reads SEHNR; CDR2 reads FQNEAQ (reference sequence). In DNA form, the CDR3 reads TGTGCCAGCAGATTGGGACAGGCGAACTATGGCTACACCTTC. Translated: CASRLGQANYGYTF.

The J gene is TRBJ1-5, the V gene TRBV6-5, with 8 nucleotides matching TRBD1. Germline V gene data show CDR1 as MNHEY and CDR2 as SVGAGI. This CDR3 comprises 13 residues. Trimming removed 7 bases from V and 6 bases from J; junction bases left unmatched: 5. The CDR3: CASIKDRAQPQHF. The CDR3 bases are TGTGCCAGCATTAAGGACAGGGCTCAGCCCCAGCATTTT.

CDR3 region: CATSRQGLDTGELFF. CDR3 nucleotides: TGTGCCACCAGCCGACAGGGGTTGGACACCGGGGAGCTGTTTTTT. This chain joins TRBV24-1 and TRBJ2-2, with 8 bases aligning to TRBD1. V trimming: 7 bases; J trimming: 3 bases; junction bases outside the gene matches: 6. The CDR3 sequence is 15 residues long. The V gene's germline CDR1 is KGHDR and CDR2 SFDVKD.

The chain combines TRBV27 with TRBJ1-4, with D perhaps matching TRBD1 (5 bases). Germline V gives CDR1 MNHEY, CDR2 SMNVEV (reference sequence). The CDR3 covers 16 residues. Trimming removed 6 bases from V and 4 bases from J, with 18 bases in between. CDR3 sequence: CASSSAGGGYNEKLFF. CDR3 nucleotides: TGTGCCAGCAGCTCCGCCGGGGGGGGGTATAATGAAAAACTGTTTTTT.

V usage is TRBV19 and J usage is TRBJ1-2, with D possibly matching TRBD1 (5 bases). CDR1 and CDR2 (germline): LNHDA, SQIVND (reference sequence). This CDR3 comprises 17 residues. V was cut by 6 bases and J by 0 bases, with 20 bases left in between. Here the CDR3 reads CASRTPGGGTSNYGYTF. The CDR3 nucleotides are TGTGCCAGTAGAACCCCTGGGGGGGGGACCTCTAACTATGGCTACACCTTC.

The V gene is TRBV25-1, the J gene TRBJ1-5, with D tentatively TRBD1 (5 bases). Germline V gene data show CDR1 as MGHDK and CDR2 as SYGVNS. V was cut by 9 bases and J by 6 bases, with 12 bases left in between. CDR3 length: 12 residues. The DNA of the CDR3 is TGTGCCAGTCCGGGGGGTGGTCAGCCCCAGCATTTT. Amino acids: CASPGGGQPQHF.

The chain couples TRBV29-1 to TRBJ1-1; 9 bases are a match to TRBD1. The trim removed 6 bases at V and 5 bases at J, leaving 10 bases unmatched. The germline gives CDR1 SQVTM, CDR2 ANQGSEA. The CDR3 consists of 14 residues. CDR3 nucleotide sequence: TGCAGCGTCGGTGCACAGGGGGCTGAAACTGAAGCTTTCTTT. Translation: CSVGAQGAETEAFF.

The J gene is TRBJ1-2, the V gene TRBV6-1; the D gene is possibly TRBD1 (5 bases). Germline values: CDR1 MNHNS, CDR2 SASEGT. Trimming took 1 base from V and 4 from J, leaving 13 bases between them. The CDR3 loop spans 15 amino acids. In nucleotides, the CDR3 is TGTGCCAGCAGTGAAGATCGGAGGGACGGCTATGGCTACACCTTC. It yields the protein CASSEDRRDGYGYTF.

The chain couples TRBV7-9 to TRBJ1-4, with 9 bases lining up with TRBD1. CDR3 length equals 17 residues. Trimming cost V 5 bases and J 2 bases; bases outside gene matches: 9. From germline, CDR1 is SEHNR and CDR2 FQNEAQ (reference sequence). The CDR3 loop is CASSLDRGVRTNEKLFF. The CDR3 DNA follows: TGTGCCAGCAGCCTGGACAGGGGCGTTCGGACTAATGAAAAACTGTTTTTT.

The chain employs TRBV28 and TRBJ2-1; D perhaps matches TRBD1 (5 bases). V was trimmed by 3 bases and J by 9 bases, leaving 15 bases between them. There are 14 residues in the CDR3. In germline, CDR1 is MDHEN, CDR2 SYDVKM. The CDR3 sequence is CASSFSQGLSEQFF. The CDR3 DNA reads TGTGCCAGCAGTTTTAGTCAGGGATTGAGTGAGCAGTTCTTC.

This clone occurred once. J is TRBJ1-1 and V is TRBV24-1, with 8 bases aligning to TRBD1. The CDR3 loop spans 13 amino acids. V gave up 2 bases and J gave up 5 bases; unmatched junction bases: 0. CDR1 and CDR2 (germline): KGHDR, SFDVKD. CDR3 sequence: CATSDYRGTEAFF. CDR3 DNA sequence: TGTGCCACCAGTGATTACAGGGGGACTGAAGCTTTCTTT.

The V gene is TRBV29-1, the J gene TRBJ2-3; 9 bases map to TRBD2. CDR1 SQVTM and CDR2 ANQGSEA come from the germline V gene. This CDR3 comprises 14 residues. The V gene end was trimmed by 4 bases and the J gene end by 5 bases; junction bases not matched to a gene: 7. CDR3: CSVAVAGARDTQYF. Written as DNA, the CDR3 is TGCAGCGTTGCCGTAGCGGGGGCGAGAGATACGCAGTATTTT.

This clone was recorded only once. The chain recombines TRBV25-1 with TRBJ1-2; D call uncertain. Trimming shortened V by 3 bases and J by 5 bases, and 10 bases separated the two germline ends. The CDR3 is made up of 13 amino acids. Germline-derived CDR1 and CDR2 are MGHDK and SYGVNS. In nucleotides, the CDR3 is TGTGCCAGCAGTGATCCGGGTATTTATGGCTACACCTTC. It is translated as CASSDPGIYGYTF.

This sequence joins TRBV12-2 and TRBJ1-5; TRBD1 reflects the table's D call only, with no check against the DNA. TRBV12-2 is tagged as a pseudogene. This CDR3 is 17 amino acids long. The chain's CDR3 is CASRDMGPVPSNQPQHF. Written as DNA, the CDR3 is TGTGCAAGTCGCGATATGGGGCCAGTCCCTAGCAATCAGCCCCAGCATTTT.

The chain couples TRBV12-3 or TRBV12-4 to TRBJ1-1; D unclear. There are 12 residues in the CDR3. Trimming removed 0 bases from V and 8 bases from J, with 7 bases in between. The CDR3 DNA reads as TGTGCCAGCAGTTTAGCGAGGGCAGAAGCTTTCTTT. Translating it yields CASSLARAEAFF.

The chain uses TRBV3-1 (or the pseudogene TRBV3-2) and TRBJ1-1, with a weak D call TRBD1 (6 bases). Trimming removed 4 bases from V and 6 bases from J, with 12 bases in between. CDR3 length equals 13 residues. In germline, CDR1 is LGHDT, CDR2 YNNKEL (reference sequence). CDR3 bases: TGTGCCAGCAGCCTTGCAGGGGAAGCTGAAGCTTTCTTT. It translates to CASSLAGEAEAFF.

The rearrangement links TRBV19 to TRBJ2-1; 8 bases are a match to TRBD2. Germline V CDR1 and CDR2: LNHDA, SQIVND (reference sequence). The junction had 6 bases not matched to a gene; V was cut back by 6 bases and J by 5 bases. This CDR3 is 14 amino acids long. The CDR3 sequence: CASRDPGGDNEQFF. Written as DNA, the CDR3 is TGTGCCAGTAGGGACCCCGGGGGGGACAATGAGCAGTTCTTC.

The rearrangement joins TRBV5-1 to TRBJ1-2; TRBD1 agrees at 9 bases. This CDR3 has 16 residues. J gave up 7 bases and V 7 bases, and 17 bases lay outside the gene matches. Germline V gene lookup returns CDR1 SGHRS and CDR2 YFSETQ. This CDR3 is CASSEGQGPSRGGYTF. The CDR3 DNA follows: TGCGCCAGCTCAGAGGGACAGGGCCCTTCCCGGGGTGGCTACACCTTC.

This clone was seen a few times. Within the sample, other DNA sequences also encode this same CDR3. For the CDR3, the DNA is TGTGCCAGCAGCCAAGGTAGCACTGAAGCTTTCTTT. Protein product: CASSQGSTEAFF. This chain uses TRBV3-1 (or the pseudogene TRBV3-2) with TRBJ1-1; D gene unclear. The CDR3 runs 12 residues. The V and J ends lost 1 base and 4 bases respectively, with 4 bases between them. The germline V gene encodes CDR1 LGHDT and CDR2 YNNKEL (reference sequence).

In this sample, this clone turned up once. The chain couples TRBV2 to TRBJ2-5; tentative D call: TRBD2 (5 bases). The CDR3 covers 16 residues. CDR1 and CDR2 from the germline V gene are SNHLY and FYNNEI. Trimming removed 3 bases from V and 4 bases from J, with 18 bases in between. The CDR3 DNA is TGTGCCAGCAGTGATCAGACTACCCGGGGAGTAGAGACCCAGTACTTC. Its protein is CASSDQTTRGVETQYF. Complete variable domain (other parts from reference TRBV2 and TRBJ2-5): EPEVTQTPSHQVTQMGQEVILRCVPISNHLYFYWYRQILGQKVEFLVSFYNNEISEKSEIFDDQFSVERPDGSNFTLKIRSTKLEDSAMYFCASSDQTTRGVETQYFGPGTRLLVL.

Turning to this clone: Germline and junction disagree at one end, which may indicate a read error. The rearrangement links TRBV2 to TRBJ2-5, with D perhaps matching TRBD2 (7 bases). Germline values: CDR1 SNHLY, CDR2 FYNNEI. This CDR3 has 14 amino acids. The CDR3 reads CTSRVGGAKETQYF. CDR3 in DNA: TGTACCAGCAGGGTAGGGGGGGCTAAAGAGACCCAGTACTTC.

In DNA, the CDR3 is TGTGCCAGCAGCTCGACAGGGACAGTTTACGAGCAGTACTTC. Amino acids: CASSSTGTVYEQYF. The chain is built from TRBV11-2 and TRBJ2-7, with 7 bases aligning to TRBD1. The ends lost 4 bases at V and 4 bases at J; junction bases unmatched: 7. The CDR3 consists of 14 residues. Germline V gives CDR1 SGHAT, CDR2 FQNNGV.

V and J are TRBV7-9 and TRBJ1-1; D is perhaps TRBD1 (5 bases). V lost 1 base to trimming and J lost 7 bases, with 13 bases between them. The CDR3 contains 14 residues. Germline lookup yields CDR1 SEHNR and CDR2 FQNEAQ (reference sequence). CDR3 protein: CASSLGPGGIEAFF. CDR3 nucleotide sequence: TGTGCCAGCAGCTTAGGACCCGGGGGAATTGAAGCTTTCTTT. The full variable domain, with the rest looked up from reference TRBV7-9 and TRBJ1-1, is DTGVSQNPRHKITKRGQNVTFRCDPISEHNRLYWYRQTLGQGPEFLTYFQNEAQLEKSRLLSDRFSAERPKGSFSTLEIQRTEQGDSAMYLCASSLGPGGIEAFFGQGTRLTVV.

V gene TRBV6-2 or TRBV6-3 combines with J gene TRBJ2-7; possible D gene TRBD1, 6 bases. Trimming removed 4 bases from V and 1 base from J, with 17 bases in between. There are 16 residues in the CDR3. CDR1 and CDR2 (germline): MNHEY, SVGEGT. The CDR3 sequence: CASSFLRGKGSYEQYF. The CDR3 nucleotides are TGTGCCAGCAGTTTCCTCAGGGGAAAAGGTTCCTACGAGCAGTACTTC.

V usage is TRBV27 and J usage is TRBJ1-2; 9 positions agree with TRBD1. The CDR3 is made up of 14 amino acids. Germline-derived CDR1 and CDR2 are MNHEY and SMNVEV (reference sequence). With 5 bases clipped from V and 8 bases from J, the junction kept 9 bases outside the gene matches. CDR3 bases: TGTGCCAGCAGTCCGCTCACAGGGGGCCGCGGCTACACCTTC. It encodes CASSPLTGGRGYTF.

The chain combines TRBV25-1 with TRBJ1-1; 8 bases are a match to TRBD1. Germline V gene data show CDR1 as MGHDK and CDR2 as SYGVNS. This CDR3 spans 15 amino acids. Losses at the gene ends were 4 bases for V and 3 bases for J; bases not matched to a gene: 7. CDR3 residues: CASSGRQGRDTEAFF. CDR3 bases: TGTGCCAGCAGTGGGAGACAGGGGAGGGACACTGAAGCTTTCTTT.

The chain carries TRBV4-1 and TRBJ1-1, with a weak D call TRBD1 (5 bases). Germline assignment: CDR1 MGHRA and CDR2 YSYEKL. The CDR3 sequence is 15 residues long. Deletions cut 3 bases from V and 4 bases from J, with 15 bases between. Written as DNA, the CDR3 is TGCGCCAGCAGCCACCCCCCCGACAGATCCACTGAAGCTTTCTTT. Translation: CASSHPPDRSTEAFF.

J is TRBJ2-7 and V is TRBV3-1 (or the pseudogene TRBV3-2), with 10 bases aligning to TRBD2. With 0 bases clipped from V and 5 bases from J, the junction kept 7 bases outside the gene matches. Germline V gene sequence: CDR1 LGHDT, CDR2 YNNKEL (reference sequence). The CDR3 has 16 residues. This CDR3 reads CASSQDSERGGHEQYF. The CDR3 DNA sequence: TGTGCCAGCAGCCAAGATAGCGAGCGGGGGGGCCACGAGCAGTACTTC.